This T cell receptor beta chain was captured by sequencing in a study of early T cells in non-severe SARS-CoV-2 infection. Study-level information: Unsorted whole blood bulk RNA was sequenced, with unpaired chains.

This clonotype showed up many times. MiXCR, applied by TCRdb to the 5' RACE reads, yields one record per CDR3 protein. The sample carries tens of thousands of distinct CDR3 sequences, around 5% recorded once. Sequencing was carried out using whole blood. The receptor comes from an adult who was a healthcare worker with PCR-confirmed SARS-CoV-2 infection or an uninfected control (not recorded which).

The CDR3 is CASSLGGQGALSPLHF. CDR3 bases: TGCGCCAGCAGCTTGGGCGGACAGGGGGCTTTGTCACCCCTCCACTTT. The chain combines TRBV5-1 with TRBJ1-6; 11 bases are shared with TRBD1. The CDR3 is made up of 16 amino acids. CDR1 is SGHRS and CDR2 is YFSETQ in the germline V gene. Trimming at V came to 0 bases and at J to 10 bases, leaving 6 bases not matched to a gene.